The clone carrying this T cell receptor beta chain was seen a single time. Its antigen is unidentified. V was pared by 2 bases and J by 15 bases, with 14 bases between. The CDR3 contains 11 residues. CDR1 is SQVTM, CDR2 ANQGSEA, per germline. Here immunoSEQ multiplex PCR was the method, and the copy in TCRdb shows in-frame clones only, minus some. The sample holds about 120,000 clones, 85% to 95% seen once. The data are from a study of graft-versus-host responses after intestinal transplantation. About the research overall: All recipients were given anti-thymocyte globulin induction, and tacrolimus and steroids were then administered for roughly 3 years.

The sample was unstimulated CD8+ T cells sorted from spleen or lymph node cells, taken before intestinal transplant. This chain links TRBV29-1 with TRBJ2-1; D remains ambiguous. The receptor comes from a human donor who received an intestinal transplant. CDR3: CSVELNGPRFF. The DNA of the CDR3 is TGCAGCGTTGAACTGAATGGCCCTAGGTTCTTC.